The entry below gives a single TCR beta chain sequence along with its context. No antigen is known for it. This record belongs to a study of T cells in Graves' hyperthyroidism and ophthalmopathy. Study observations and caveats: Ophthalmopathy was model-predicted a median about 6 months pre-onset.

Amplified regions were TCR beta CDR3 sequences from RNA transcripts. The primer set for the first-round RT-PCR of the TCR CDR3 was HTBI. TCRdb reprocessed the multiplex PCR reads via MiXCR and lists one record per CDR3 protein. Counted here are over 500,000 distinct CDR3 sequences, approximately 48% occurring once; the ten biggest clones make up 44%. Thyroid ultrasound, orbital computed tomography, clinical symptoms, and serum thyroxine and TRAb underpinned diagnoses. The V segment lost 2 bases and the J segment 0 bases; nucleotides outside the gene matches: 2. The CDR3 totals 16 residues. Germline CDR1 SNHLY, CDR2 FYNNEI.

This clonotype was obtained from an adult woman with Graves' disease, either hyperthyroidism or ophthalmopathy (not recorded which). The sequenced sample consisted of peripheral blood or thyroid tissue (not recorded which). The V and J genes are TRBV2 and TRBJ2-2; TRBD2 matches 8 bases. The CDR3 loop reads CASSERGLANTGELFF. Here the CDR3 DNA reads TGTGCCAGCAGTGAAAGGGGACTAGCGAACACCGGGGAGCTGTTTTTT.